This TCR beta chain was recovered during a study of Tregs in tolerant kidney transplant recipients. The study's findings and limits: Expanding Tregs on activated donor B cells appeared to best identify donor-specific TCRbeta clones.

Of note for this clone: Its antigen is not known. The junction departs from germline at one end; a sequencing error may be responsible.

Mixed chimerism was transient after nonmyeloablative marrow transplants from related graft donors. Thawed PBMCs were FACS-sorted into unstimulated CD4+CD25+CD127- regulatory T cells, CD4+CD25- non-regulatory cells, CD4 and CD8 cells. This CDR3 region has 16 residues. Per germline, CDR1 SNHLY and CDR2 FYNNEI. This table comes from immunoSEQ multiplex PCR, and its TCRdb copy is limited to in-frame clones, with some not included. Here the sample spans around 50,000 clones, 91% being singletons. The TCR was taken from a human patient who received a combined kidney and bone marrow transplant. Some of these T cells may belong to the graft donor. Sequenced here: CD8+ T cells from blood (PBMCs), sampled 24 months after the transplant. V is TRBV2 and J is TRBJ2-4; 10 bases match TRBD2. The DNA of the CDR3 is TGTGCCAGCAGAGAAGCGGGAGGGCCGGCCAAAAACATTCAGTACTTC. Translating gives CASREAGGPAKNIQYF.